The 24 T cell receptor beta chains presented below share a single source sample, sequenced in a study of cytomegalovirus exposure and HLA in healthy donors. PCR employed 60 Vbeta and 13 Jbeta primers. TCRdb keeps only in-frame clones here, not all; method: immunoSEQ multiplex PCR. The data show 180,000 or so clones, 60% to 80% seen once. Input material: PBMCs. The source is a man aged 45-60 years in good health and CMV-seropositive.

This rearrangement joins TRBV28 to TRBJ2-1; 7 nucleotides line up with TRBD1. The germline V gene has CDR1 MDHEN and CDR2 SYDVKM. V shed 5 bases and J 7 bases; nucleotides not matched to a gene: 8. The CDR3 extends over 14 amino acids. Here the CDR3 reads CASSGPGQRNEQFF. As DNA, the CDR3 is TGTGCCAGCAGTGGGCCGGGACAGAGAAATGAGCAGTTCTTC.

The CDR3 is CASSLFTENEQFF. In DNA, the CDR3 is TGTGCCAGCTCACTATTCACAGAAAATGAGCAGTTCTTC. V and J are TRBV18 and TRBJ2-1; D gene unclear. The CDR3 contains 13 residues. Between the trimmed V and J ends, which lost 4 bases and 7 bases, there was a span of 11 bases. Germline-derived CDR1 and CDR2 are KGHSH and LQKENI.

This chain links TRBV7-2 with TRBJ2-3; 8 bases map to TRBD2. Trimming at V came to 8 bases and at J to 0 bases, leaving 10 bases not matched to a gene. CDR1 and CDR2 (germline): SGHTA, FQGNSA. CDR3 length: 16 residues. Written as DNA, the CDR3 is TGTGCCAGCCGCCAACTAGCGGTACTTAGCACAGATACGCAGTATTTT. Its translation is CASRQLAVLSTDTQYF.

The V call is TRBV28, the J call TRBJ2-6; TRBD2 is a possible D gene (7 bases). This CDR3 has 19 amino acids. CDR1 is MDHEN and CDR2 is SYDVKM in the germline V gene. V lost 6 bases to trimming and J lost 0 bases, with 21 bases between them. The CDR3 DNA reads TGTGCCAGCAGCCCCATCCGTAAGGGGGGGCTCTCTGGGGCCAACGTCCTGACTTTC. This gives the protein CASSPIRKGGLSGANVLTF. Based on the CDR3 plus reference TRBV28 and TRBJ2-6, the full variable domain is DVKVTQSSRYLVKRTGEKVFLECVQDMDHENMFWYRQDPGLGLRLIYFSYDVKMKEKGDIPEGYSVSREKKERFSLILESASTNQTSMYLCASSPIRKGGLSGANVLTFGAGSRLTVL.

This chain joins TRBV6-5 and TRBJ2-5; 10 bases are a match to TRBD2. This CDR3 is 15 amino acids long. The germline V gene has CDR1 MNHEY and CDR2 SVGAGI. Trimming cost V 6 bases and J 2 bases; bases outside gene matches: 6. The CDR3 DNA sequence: TGTGCCAGCAGGAAACTAGCGGGGTTACAAGAGACCCAGTACTTC. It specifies CASRKLAGLQETQYF.

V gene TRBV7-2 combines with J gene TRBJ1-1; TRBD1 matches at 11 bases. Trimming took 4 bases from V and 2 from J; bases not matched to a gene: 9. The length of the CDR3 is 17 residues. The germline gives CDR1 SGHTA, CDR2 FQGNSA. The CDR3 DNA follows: TGTGCCAGCAGCTCCCATGGACAGGGGGCTTATAACACTGAAGCTTTCTTT. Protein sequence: CASSSHGQGAYNTEAFF.

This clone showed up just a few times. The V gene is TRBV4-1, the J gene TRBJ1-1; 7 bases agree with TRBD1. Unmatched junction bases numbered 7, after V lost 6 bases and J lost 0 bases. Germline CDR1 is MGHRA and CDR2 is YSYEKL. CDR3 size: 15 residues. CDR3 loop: CASRQGQSMNTEAFF. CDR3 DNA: TGCGCCAGCAGGCAGGGACAGAGCATGAACACTGAAGCTTTCTTT.

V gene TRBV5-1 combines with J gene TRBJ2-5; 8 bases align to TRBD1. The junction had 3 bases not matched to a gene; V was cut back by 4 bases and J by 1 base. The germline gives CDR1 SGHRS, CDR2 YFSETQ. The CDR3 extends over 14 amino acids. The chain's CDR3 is CASSRTGPQETQYF. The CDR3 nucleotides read TGCGCCAGCAGCCGGACAGGGCCCCAAGAGACCCAGTACTTC.

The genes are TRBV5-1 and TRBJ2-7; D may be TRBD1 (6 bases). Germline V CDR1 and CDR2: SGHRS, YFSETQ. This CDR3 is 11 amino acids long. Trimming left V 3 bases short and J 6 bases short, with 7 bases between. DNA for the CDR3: TGCGCCAGCAGCTACAGGGCCGAGCAGTACGTC. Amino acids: CASSYRAEQYV.

CDR3 bases: TGTGCCAGCAGTGGACTCAATGAGCAGTTCTTC. Translation: CASSGLNEQFF. The rearrangement joins TRBV6-1 to TRBJ2-1, with D hard to call. The V gene's germline CDR1 is MNHNS and CDR2 SASEGT. The CDR3 has 11 amino acids. V gave up 4 bases and J gave up 6 bases, with 4 bases separating them.

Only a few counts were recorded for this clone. CDR3 DNA sequence: TGTGCCAGTAGCCGATCGGGGAGGGGGAAAATTTTCTTT. Translating it yields CASSRSGRGKIFF. The V call is TRBV19, the J call TRBJ1-1; weak D call: TRBD1 (6 bases). Trimming shortened V by 6 bases and J by 13 bases, and 21 bases separated the two germline ends. Germline CDR1 LNHDA, CDR2 SQIVND (reference sequence). There are 13 residues in the CDR3.

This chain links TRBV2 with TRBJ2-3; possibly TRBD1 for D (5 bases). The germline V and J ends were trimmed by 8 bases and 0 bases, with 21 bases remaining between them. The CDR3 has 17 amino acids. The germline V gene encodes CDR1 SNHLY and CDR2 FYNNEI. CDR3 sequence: CASATSLTATSTDTQYF. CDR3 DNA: TGTGCCAGCGCTACGTCTCTGACAGCAACTAGCACAGATACGCAGTATTTT.

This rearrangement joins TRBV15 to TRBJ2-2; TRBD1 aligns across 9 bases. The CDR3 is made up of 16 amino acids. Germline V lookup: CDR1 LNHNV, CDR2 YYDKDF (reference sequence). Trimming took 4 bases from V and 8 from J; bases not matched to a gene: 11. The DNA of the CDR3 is TGTGCCACCAGCACGACCGGGACAGGGTCTTTTGGGGAGCTGTTTTTT. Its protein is CATSTTGTGSFGELFF.

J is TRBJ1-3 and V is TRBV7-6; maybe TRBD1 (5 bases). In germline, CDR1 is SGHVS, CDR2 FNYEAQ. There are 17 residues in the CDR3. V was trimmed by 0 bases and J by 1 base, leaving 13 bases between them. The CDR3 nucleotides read TGTGCCAGCAGCTTAGCCGGAGGGGACGCGTCTGGAAACACCATATATTTT. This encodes CASSLAGGDASGNTIYF.

In DNA, the CDR3 is TGTGCCATCAGTAAACCGACTAGCGGGGTAGAGCAGTTCTTC. The encoded protein is CAISKPTSGVEQFF. The chain has TRBV10-3 and TRBJ2-1; 11 nucleotides agree with TRBD2. Trimming at V came to 5 bases and at J to 10 bases, leaving 7 bases not matched to a gene. The V gene's germline CDR1 is ENHRY and CDR2 SYGVKD. The CDR3 consists of 14 residues.

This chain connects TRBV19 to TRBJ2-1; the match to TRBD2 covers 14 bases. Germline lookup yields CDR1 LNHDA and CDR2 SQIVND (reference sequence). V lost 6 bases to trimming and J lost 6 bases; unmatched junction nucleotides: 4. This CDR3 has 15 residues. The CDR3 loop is CASRVTSGGANEQFF. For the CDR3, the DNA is TGTGCCAGTAGGGTGACTAGCGGGGGGGCCAATGAGCAGTTCTTC.

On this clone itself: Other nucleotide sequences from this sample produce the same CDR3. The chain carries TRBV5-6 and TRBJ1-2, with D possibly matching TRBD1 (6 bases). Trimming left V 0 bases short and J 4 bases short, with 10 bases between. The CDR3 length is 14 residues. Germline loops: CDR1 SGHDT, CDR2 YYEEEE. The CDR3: CASSLGQGFYGYTF. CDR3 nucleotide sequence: TGTGCCAGCAGCTTGGGGCAGGGGTTCTATGGCTACACCTTC.

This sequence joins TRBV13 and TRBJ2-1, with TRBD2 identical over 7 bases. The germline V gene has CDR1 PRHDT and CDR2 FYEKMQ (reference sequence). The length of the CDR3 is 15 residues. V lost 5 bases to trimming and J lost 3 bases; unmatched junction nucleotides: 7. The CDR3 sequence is CASSPGTKFYNEQFF. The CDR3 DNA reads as TGTGCCAGCAGCCCCGGGACTAAATTCTACAATGAGCAGTTCTTC.

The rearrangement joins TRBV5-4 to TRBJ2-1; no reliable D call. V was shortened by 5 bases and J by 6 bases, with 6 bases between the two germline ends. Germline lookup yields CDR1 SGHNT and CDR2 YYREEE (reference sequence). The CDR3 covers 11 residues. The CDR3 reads CASSSSNEQFF. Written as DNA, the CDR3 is TGTGCCAGCAGTTCTTCCAATGAGCAGTTCTTC. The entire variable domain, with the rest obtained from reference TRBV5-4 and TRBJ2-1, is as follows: ETGVTQSPTHLIKTRGQQVTLRCSSQSGHNTVSWYQQALGQGPQFIFQYYREEENGRGNFPPRFSGLQFPNYSSELNVNALELDDSALYLCASSSSNEQFFGPGTRLTVL.

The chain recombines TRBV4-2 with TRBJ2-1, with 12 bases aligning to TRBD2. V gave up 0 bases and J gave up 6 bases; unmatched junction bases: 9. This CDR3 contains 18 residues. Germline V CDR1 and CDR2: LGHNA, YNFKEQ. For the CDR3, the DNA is TGTGCCAGCAGCCAAGATCCCGGTACTAGCGGGGGGAGCAATGAGCAGTTCTTC. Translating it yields CASSQDPGTSGGSNEQFF.

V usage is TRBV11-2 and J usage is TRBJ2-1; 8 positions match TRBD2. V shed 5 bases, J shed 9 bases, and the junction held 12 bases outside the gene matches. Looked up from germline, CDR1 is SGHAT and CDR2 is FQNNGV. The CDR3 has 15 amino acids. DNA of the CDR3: TGTGCCAGCAGCGGCGAACTAGCGGCGGTACGTGAGCAGTTCTTC. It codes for CASSGELAAVREQFF.

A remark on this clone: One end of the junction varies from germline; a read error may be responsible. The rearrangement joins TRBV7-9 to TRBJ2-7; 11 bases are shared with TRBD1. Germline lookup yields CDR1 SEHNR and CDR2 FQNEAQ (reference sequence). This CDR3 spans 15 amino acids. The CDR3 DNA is TGTTCCAGCAGCTTAGGTGGGACAGGGGGGAACGAGCAGTACTTC. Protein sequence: CSSSLGGTGGNEQYF.

The CDR3 DNA reads TGTGCCACCCATCAACAGGGAGGCAATCAGCCCCAGCATTTT. Translation gives CATHQQGGNQPQHF. The rearrangement joins TRBV6-5 to TRBJ1-5; D possibly corresponds to TRBD1 (6 bases). The CDR3 loop spans 14 amino acids. The germline CDR1 and CDR2 sequences are MNHEY and SVGAGI. The germline V and J ends were trimmed by 10 bases and 2 bases, with 15 bases remaining between them.

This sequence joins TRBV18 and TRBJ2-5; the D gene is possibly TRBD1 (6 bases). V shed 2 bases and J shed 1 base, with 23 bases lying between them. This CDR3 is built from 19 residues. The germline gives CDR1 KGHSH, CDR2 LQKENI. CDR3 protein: CASSPYGTGQKSFQETQYF. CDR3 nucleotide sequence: TGTGCCAGCTCACCATATGGTACCGGACAGAAAAGTTTCCAAGAGACCCAGTACTTC.